Listed below are T cell receptor beta chains from one sample, sequenced in a study of T cell repertoires in aging, cancer and after chemotherapy. Using its own MiXCR run on the multiplex PCR reads, TCRdb lists one record per CDR3 protein. Among 950 to 1,100 distinct CDR3 sequences listed, 25% to 30% were seen once. The sequenced sample consisted of blood. All receptors come from a human donor with a blood cancer. Each CDR3 is given with its conserved first and last residue. The D gene is left open where the match is weak. Part of the rows lack a size; the others show once, few, many or a class for expanded clones.

J: TRBJ1-3
V: TRBV18
D: NA
length: 16
size: medium-sized
DNA: TGTGCCAGCTCACGGGAGCAGGGGAAGGCTGGAAACACCATATATTTT
CDR3: CASSREQGKAGNTIYF

J: TRBJ2-3
V: TRBV19
D: NA
length: 16
size: large
DNA: TGTGCCAGTGGAGTCTTATGGGCAGCCGGCACAGATACGCAGTATTTT
CDR3: CASGVLWAAGTDTQYF

J: TRBJ1-1
V: TRBV30
D: NA
length: 12
size: large
DNA: TGTGCCTGGAGTGTACCGTTAGGTGGAGCTTTCTTT
CDR3: CAWSVPLGGAFF

J: TRBJ2-5
V: TRBV20-1
D: TRBD2
length: 14
size: medium-sized
DNA: TGCAGTGCTAGCGGAGCGGGAGACGGGGAGACCCAGTACTTC
CDR3: CSASGAGDGETQYF

J: TRBJ2-7
V: TRBV5-4
D: NA
length: 13
size: medium-sized
DNA: TGTGCCAGCAGCACAGACTTGATTTACGAGCAGTACTTC
CDR3: CASSTDLIYEQYF

J: TRBJ2-1
V: TRBV7-9
D: NA
length: 14
size: medium-sized
DNA: TGTGCCAGCAGCCACCCGAGCTCCTACAATGAGCAGTTCTTC
CDR3: CASSHPSSYNEQFF

J: TRBJ1-1
V: TRBV6-1
D: TRBD1
length: 15
size: medium-sized
DNA: TGTGCCAGCAGCCCGGACAGGGGAAATGGTGGTGAAGCTTTCTTT
CDR3: CASSPDRGNGGEAFF

J: TRBJ2-3
V: TRBV19
D: TRBD1
length: 16
size: NA
DNA: TGTGCCAGTACTCATCTCGGGACAGCTAGCACAGATACGCAGTATTTT
CDR3: CASTHLGTASTDTQYF

J: TRBJ2-7
V: TRBV11-2
D: NA
length: 15
size: NA
DNA: TGTGCCAGCAGCTTAGAGTGGCGGAACTCCTACGAGCAGTACTTC
CDR3: CASSLEWRNSYEQYF

J: TRBJ2-3
V: TRBV10-3
D: TRBD1
length: 13
size: NA
DNA: TGTGCCACCCGGACAGGGGGGGCAGATACGCAGTATTTT
CDR3: CATRTGGADTQYF

J: TRBJ2-1
V: TRBV19
D: TRBD2
length: 14
size: NA
DNA: TGTGCCAGCGCCAGCGGGAGGGGTGGCAATGAGCAGTTCTTC
CDR3: CASASGRGGNEQFF

J: TRBJ2-3
V: TRBV6-4
D: NA
length: 13
size: NA
DNA: TGTGCCAGCAGTGGGCAGGGCCCAGATACGCAGTATTTT
CDR3: CASSGQGPDTQYF

J: TRBJ1-1
V: TRBV24-1
D: NA
length: 15
size: NA
DNA: TGTGCCACCCAACCGTCGGGACAACCGAACACTGAAGCTTTCTTT
CDR3: CATQPSGQPNTEAFF

J: TRBJ1-6
V: TRBV12-3/TRBV12-4
D: NA
length: 15
size: medium-sized
DNA: TGTGCCAGCAGCCTTGGACAGCACTATAATTCACCCCTCCACTTT
CDR3: CASSLGQHYNSPLHF

J: TRBJ2-7
V: TRBV20-1
D: TRBD2
length: 19
size: few
DNA: TGCAGTGCTAGAGCCCCCCCCGGGACTAGCGGGACTTTCTCCTACGAGCAGTACTTC
CDR3: CSARAPPGTSGTFSYEQYF

J: TRBJ1-5
V: TRBV6-1
D: TRBD1
length: 15
size: large
DNA: TGTGCCAGCAGTGAAGGCGGCAGGGGGCATCAGCCCCAGCATTTT
CDR3: CASSEGGRGHQPQHF

J: TRBJ1-2
V: TRBV28
D: NA
length: 14
size: medium-sized
DNA: TGTGCCAGCAGCCAGCCGGGACATAACTATGGCTACACCTTC
CDR3: CASSQPGHNYGYTF

J: TRBJ2-7
V: TRBV5-6
D: NA
length: 14
size: medium-sized
DNA: TGTGCCAGCAGCTTGGTGCGGGGGCCTCGGGAGCAGTACTTC
CDR3: CASSLVRGPREQYF

J: TRBJ2-5
V: TRBV2
D: NA
length: 12
size: few
DNA: TGTGCCAGCAGGGGGATTCAAGAGACCCAGTACTTC
CDR3: CASRGIQETQYF

J: TRBJ2-2
V: TRBV6-5
D: NA
length: 14
size: large
DNA: TGTGCCACCACGGGCGGGACCAACACCGGGGAGCTGTTTTTT
CDR3: CATTGGTNTGELFF

J: TRBJ2-6
V: TRBV6-2/TRBV6-3
D: NA
length: 18
size: large
DNA: TGTGCCAGCAGTGGACTTAGCGGTGTTCGCTCTGGGGCCAACGTCCTGACTTTC
CDR3: CASSGLSGVRSGANVLTF

J: TRBJ2-5
V: TRBV6-1
D: TRBD1
length: 15
size: large
DNA: TGTGCCAGCAGTCACCTACAGGGGGTGGTGGAGACCCAGTACTTC
CDR3: CASSHLQGVVETQYF

J: TRBJ1-1
V: TRBV18
D: TRBD1
length: 15
size: NA
DNA: TGTGTCAGCTCACCACAGACAGGGATGGCCACTGAAGCTTTCTTT
CDR3: CVSSPQTGMATEAFF

J: TRBJ2-3
V: TRBV28
D: TRBD2
length: 15
size: NA
DNA: TGTGCCAGCAGGTCAACTAGCGGGAGCGGGGATACGCAGTATTTT
CDR3: CASRSTSGSGDTQYF

J: TRBJ2-7
V: TRBV27
D: NA
length: 18
size: few
DNA: TGTGCCAGCAGTCAATCCCCCCTCCTTATGGAGGGGTCCTACGAGCAGTACTTC
CDR3: CASSQSPLLMEGSYEQYF

J: TRBJ1-1
V: TRBV6-2/TRBV6-3
D: NA
length: 16
size: large
DNA: TGTGCCAGCATTTTAACCTGGGACACCCGCAACACTGAAGCTTTCTTT
CDR3: CASILTWDTRNTEAFF

J: TRBJ2-7
V: TRBV7-2
D: NA
length: 15
size: medium-sized
DNA: TGTGCCAGCAGCTTAGCTGGGTCTATCGAGTACGAGCAGTACTTC
CDR3: CASSLAGSIEYEQYF

J: TRBJ2-3
V: TRBV5-4
D: NA
length: 17
size: large
DNA: TGTGCCAGCAGCTTGGCCGGTCGGGGGCCTAGCACAGATACGCAGTATTTT
CDR3: CASSLAGRGPSTDTQYF

J: TRBJ2-7
V: TRBV4-3
D: TRBD2
length: 15
size: medium-sized
DNA: TGCGCCAGCAGCCAAACACTAGCGGGTTACTACGAGCAGTACTTC
CDR3: CASSQTLAGYYEQYF

J: TRBJ1-6
V: TRBV6-2/TRBV6-3
D: NA
length: 15
size: NA
DNA: TGTGCCAGCCAGCGGGGGAGCTCCTATAATTCACCCCTCCACTTT
CDR3: CASQRGSSYNSPLHF

J: TRBJ1-1
V: TRBV6-6
D: TRBD1
length: 15
size: medium-sized
DNA: TGTGCCAGCAGTTCCATGGGACAGGGGAACACTGAAGCTTTCTTT
CDR3: CASSSMGQGNTEAFF

J: TRBJ2-1
V: TRBV12-3/TRBV12-4
D: TRBD2
length: 16
size: large
DNA: TGTGCCAGCAGTCCATTTTCTAGCGGGAGGTTGGGCGAGCAGTTCTTC
CDR3: CASSPFSSGRLGEQFF

J: TRBJ2-7
V: TRBV27
D: TRBD2
length: 15
size: medium-sized
DNA: TGTGCCAGCAGTTTATCTTCTAGCGGGAGTATTGAGCAGTACTTC
CDR3: CASSLSSSGSIEQYF

J: TRBJ2-3
V: TRBV6-5
D: TRBD2
length: 15
size: NA
DNA: TGTGCCAGCAGCTTCAGCGGGAGGGCCACGGATACGCAGTATTTT
CDR3: CASSFSGRATDTQYF

J: TRBJ1-1
V: TRBV19
D: NA
length: 13
size: medium-sized
DNA: TGTGCCAGTAGTTTCTGGGGCCCTGGTGAAGCTTTCTTT
CDR3: CASSFWGPGEAFF

J: TRBJ2-7
V: TRBV6-2/TRBV6-3
D: TRBD2
length: 15
size: medium-sized
DNA: TGTGCCAGCAGTTACTCGACTAGCGGGACCTACGAGCAGTACTTC
CDR3: CASSYSTSGTYEQYF

J: TRBJ2-1
V: TRBV20-1
D: TRBD2
length: 13
size: once
DNA: TGCAGTGCTCCACTAGCGGGATTCGGCGAGCAGTTCTTC
CDR3: CSAPLAGFGEQFF

J: TRBJ2-3
V: TRBV12-3/TRBV12-4
D: TRBD2
length: 17
size: NA
DNA: TGTGCCAGCAGTCCATTTTCTAGCGGGAGTCCAACAGATACGCAGTATTTT
CDR3: CASSPFSSGSPTDTQYF

J: TRBJ2-5
V: TRBV19
D: NA
length: 14
size: large
DNA: TGTGCCAGTAGTAGGGGCGAGGGATTGGAGACCCAGTACTTC
CDR3: CASSRGEGLETQYF

J: TRBJ2-5
V: TRBV7-2
D: TRBD2
length: 15
size: medium-sized
DNA: TGTGCCAGCAGCTTCCGCACGGGGGGGGATGGAACCCAGTACTTC
CDR3: CASSFRTGGDGTQYF

J: TRBJ2-4
V: TRBV11-2
D: NA
length: 15
size: medium-sized
DNA: TGTGCCAGCAGCCCGGGAGGGACAGGCGGGCACATTCAGTACTTC
CDR3: CASSPGGTGGHIQYF